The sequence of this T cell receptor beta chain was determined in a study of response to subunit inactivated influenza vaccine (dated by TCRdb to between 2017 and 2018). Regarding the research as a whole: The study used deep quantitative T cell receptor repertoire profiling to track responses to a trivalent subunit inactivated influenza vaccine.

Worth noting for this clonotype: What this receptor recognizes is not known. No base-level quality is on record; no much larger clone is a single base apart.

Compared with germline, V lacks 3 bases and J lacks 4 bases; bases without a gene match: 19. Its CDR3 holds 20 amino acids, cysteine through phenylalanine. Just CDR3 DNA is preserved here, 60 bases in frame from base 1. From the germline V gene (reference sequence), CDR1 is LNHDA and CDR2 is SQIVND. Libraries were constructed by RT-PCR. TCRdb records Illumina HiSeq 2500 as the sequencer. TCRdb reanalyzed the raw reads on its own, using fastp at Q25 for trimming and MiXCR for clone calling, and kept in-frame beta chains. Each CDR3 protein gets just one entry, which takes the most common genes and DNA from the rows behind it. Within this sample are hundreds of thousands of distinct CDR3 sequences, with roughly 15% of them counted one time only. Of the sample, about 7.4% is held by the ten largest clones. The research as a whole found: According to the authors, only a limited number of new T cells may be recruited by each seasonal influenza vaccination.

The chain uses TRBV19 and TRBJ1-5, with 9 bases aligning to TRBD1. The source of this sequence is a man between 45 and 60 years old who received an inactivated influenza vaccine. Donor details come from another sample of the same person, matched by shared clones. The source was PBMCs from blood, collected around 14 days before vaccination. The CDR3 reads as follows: CASSIPYQIRRTGANQPQHF. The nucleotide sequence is TGTGCCAGTAGTATCCCATACCAGATCAGACGGACAGGGGCTAATCAGCCCCAGCATTTT.